This TCR beta chain originates from a study of CD8+CD57+ T cells in acquired aplastic anemia. For the study at large: Each DNA sample taken from sorted CD4+ and CD8+ cells came to 3 to 4 ug on average. General study points: Levels of CD8+ Simpson's diversity were not significantly distinct in patients versus controls.

Profiling of TCR beta VDJ combinations and CDR3 sequences used genomic DNA as template. TCRdb independently ran MiXCR on the reads; one entry per CDR3 protein. The table records 450,000 to 550,000 distinct CDR3 sequences, around 30% of them present only once. A remark on this clonotype: Its antigen is undetermined.

The germline gives CDR1 MNHNY, CDR2 SVGAGI (reference sequence). V lost 7 bases, J lost 5 bases, and 17 bases stayed unmatched. The CDR3 consists of 17 residues. It was patients with CD8+CD57+ cell expansion by flow cytometry who were chosen for sequencing. Each patient carried a diagnosis of severe acquired aplastic anemia. The blood sampling took place in patients who had so far received no therapy. This TCR was recovered from a human donor with aplastic anemia. Sequenced input: sorted CD4+, CD8+, or CD8+CD57+ T cells (not recorded which) from PBMCs. This chain links TRBV6-6 with TRBJ2-5; 9 bases agree with TRBD2. The CDR3: CASTIGGGGAEGETQYF. The CDR3 DNA reads TGTGCCAGCACCATCGGGGGCGGGGGGGCCGAAGGTGAGACCCAGTACTTC.